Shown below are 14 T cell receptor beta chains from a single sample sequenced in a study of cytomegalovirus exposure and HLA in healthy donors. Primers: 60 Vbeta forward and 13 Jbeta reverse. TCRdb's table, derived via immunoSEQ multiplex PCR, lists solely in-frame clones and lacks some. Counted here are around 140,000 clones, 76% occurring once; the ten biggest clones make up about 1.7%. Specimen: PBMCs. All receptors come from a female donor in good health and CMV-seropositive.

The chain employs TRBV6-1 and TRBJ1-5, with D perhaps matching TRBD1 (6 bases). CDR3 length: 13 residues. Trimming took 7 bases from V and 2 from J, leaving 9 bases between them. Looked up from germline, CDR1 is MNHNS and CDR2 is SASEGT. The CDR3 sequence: CASTRQGNQPQHF. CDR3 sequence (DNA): TGTGCCAGCACGCGACAGGGCAATCAGCCCCAGCATTTT.

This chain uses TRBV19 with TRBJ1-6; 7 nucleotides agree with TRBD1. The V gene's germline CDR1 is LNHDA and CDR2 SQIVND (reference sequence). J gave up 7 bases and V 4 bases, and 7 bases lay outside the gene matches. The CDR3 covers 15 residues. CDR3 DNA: TGTGCCAGTAGTACGAGGACAGGTCGGAATTCACCCCTCCACTTT. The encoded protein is CASSTRTGRNSPLHF.

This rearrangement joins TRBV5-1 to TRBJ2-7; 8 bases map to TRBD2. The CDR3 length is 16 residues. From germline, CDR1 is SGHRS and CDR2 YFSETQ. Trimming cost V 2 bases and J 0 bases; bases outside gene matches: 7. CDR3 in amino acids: CASSFRGGVFSYEQYF. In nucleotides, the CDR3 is TGCGCCAGCAGCTTCCGGGGGGGGGTGTTCTCCTACGAGCAGTACTTC.

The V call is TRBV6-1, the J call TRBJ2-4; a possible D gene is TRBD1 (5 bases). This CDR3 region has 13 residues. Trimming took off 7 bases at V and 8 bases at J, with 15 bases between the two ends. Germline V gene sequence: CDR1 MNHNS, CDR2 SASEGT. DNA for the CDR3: TGTGCCAGCAACGGCAGGGTTGAGGACATTCAGTACTTC. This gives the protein CASNGRVEDIQYF.

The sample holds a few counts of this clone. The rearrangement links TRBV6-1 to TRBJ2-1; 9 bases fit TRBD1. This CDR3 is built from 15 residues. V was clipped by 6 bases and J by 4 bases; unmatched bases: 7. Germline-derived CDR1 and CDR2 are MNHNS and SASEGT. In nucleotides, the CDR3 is TGTGCCAGCAGCGAACCGGGACAGGGATACAATGAGCAGTTCTTC. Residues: CASSEPGQGYNEQFF.

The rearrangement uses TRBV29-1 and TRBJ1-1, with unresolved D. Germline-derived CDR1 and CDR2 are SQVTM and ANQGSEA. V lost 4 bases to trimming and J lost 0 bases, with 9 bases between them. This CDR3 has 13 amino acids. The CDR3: CSVGGGLNTEAFF. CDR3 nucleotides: TGCAGCGTTGGAGGCGGGTTGAACACTGAAGCTTTCTTT.

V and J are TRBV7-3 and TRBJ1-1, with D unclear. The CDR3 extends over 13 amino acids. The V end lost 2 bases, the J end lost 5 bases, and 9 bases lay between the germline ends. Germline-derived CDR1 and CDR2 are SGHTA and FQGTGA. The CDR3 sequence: CASSLYAGTEAFF. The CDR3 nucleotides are TGTGCCAGCAGCTTATATGCGGGGACTGAAGCTTTCTTT.

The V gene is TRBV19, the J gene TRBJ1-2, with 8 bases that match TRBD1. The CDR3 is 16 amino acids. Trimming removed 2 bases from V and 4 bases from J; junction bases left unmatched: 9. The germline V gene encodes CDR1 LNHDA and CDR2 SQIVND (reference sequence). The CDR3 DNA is TGTGCCAGTAGTATATATGTCGCAGGGGGCGGCTATGGCTACACCTTC. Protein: CASSIYVAGGGYGYTF. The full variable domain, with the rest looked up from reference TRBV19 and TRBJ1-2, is DGGITQSPKYLFRKEGQNVTLSCEQNLNHDAMYWYRQDPGQGLRLIYYSQIVNDFQKGDIAEGYSVSREKKESFPLTVTSAQKNPTAFYLCASSIYVAGGGYGYTFGSGTRLTVV.

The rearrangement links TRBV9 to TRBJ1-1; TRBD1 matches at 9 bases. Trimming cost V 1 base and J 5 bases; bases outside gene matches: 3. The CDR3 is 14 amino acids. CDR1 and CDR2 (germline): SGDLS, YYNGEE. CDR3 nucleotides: TGTGCCAGCAGCGTAACAGGGGGCAATACTGAAGCTTTCTTT. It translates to CASSVTGGNTEAFF. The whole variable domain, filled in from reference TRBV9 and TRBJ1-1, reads DSGVTQTPKHLITATGQRVTLRCSPRSGDLSVYWYQQSLDQGLQFLIQYYNGEERAKGNILERFSAQQFPDLHSELNLSSLELGDSALYFCASSVTGGNTEAFFGQGTRLTVV.

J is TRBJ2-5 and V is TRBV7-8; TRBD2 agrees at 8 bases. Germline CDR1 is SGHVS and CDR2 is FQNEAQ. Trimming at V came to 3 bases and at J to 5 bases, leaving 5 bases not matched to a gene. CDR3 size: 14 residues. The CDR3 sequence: CASSFFSGAETQYF. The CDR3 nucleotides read TGTGCCAGCAGCTTTTTTAGCGGGGCGGAGACCCAGTACTTC.

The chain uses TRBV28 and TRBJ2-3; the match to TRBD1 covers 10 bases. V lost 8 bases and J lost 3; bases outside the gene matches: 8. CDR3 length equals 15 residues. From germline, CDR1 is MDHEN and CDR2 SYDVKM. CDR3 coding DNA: TGTGCCAGCTCCCTCGGGGACAGGGGAACAGATACGCAGTATTTT. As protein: CASSLGDRGTDTQYF.

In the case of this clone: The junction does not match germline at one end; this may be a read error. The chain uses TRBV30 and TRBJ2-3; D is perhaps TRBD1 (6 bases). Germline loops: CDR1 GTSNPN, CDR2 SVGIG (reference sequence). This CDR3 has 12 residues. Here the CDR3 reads CAWSARTVTQYF. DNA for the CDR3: TGTGCCTGGAGTGCGCGGACAGTTACGCAGTATTTT.

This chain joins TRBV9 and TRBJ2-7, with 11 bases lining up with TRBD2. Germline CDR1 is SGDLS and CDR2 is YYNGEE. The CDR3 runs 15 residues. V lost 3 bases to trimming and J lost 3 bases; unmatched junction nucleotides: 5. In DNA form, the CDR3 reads TGTGCCAGCAGCGAAGGACTAGCGGGCATCTACGAGCAGTACTTC. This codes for CASSEGLAGIYEQYF.

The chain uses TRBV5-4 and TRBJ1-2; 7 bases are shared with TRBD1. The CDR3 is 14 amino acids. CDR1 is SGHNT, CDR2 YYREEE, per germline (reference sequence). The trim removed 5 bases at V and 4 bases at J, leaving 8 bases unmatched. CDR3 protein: CASSPDRELYGYTF. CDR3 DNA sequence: TGTGCCAGCAGTCCCGACAGGGAGCTCTATGGCTACACCTTC.